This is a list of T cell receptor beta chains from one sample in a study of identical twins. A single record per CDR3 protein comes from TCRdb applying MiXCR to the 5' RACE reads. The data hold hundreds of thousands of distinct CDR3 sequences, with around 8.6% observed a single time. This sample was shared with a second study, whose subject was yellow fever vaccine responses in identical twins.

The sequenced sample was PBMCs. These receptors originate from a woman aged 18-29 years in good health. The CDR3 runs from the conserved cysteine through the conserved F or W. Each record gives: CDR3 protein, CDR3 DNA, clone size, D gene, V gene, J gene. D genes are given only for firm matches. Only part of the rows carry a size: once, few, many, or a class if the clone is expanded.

CASKDRGAEAFF	TGTGCCAGCAAGGACAGGGGAGCTGAAGCTTTCTTT	many	TRBD1	TRBV6-5	TRBJ1-1
CASSRDRGGQETQYF	TGTGCCAGCAGCCGAGACAGGGGGGGGCAAGAGACCCAGTACTTC	many	TRBD1	TRBV12-3/TRBV12-4	TRBJ2-5
CASSPTSGGWPGELFF	TGTGCCAGCAGCCCAACTAGCGGGGGGTGGCCCGGGGAGCTGTTTTTT	-	TRBD2	TRBV7-2	TRBJ2-2
CASSQEGLAGGPWNTGELFF	TGCGCCAGCAGCCAAGAGGGACTAGCGGGAGGGCCTTGGAACACCGGGGAGCTGTTTTTT	-	TRBD2	TRBV4-3	TRBJ2-2
CSVLGQGAILDTQYF	TGCAGCGTTCTGGGACAGGGGGCGATATTAGATACGCAGTATTTT	-	TRBD1	TRBV29-1	TRBJ2-3
CASNSGPYSNQPQHF	TGTGCCAGCAACTCGGGGCCTTATAGCAATCAGCCCCAGCATTTT	few	-	TRBV7-2	TRBJ1-5
CASSLYYEQYF	TGTGCCAGCAGCCTCTACTACGAGCAGTACTTC	many	-	TRBV7-2	TRBJ2-7
CASSLSPSGGRYDF	TGTGCCAGCAGCTTATCCCCTAGCGGGGGACGATACGACTTC	few	TRBD2	TRBV11-2	TRBJ2-5
CASSQPGQGEHEQYF	TGTGCCAGCAGCCAACCGGGACAGGGGGAACACGAGCAGTACTTC	-	TRBD1	TRBV7-9	TRBJ2-7
CSVVKDREINGYTF	TGCAGCGTTGTTAAAGACAGGGAGATCAATGGCTACACCTTC	many	TRBD1	TRBV29-1	TRBJ1-2
CASSQSREQNTGELFF	TGCGCCAGCAGCCAATCTCGGGAACAGAACACCGGGGAGCTGTTTTTT	few	-	TRBV4-3	TRBJ2-2
CASSYLGGRETQYF	TGTGCCAGCAGTTACCTGGGGGGAAGGGAGACCCAGTACTTC	many	-	TRBV6-5	TRBJ2-5
CSARGRTNTEAFF	TGCAGTGCTCGGGGCAGAACGAACACTGAAGCTTTCTTT	few	-	TRBV20-1	TRBJ1-1
CASSQGLATEQFF	TGCGCCAGCAGCCAAGGGCTAGCGACTGAGCAGTTCTTC	many	-	TRBV4-3	TRBJ2-1
CSPRSRNTQYF	TGCAGTCCTCGGAGCCGGAATACGCAGTATTTT	few	-	TRBV20-1	TRBJ2-3
CSAAAYTTDTQYF	TGCAGTGCGGCAGCCTATACCACAGATACGCAGTATTTT	-	-	TRBV20-1	TRBJ2-3
CASSVGTNLSPLHF	TGTGCCAGCAGTGTAGGGACCAACCTATCACCCCTCCACTTT	-	-	TRBV6-1	TRBJ1-6
CASSLSIAGGEQYF	TGTGCCAGCAGTCTGAGTATAGCGGGAGGCGAGCAGTACTTC	few	TRBD2	TRBV6-2/TRBV6-3	TRBJ2-7
CSVESWSSYEQYF	TGCAGCGTTGAGTCCTGGAGCTCCTACGAGCAGTACTTC	few	-	TRBV29-1	TRBJ2-7
CASSSLVGGAPEAFF	TGTGCCAGCAGCTCGCTCGTCGGGGGGGCACCTGAAGCTTTCTTT	few	-	TRBV11-2	TRBJ1-1
CASSLRTSFYNEQFF	TGTGCCAGCAGCCTCCGGACTAGCTTCTACAATGAGCAGTTCTTC	few	TRBD2	TRBV5-6	TRBJ2-1
CASSQGNGNSYEQYF	TGCGCCAGCAGCCAAGGGAACGGGAACTCCTACGAGCAGTACTTC	-	-	TRBV4-1	TRBJ2-7
CASSYEQYTDTQYF	TGTGCCAGCAGTTACGAACAGTACACAGATACGCAGTATTTT	few	-	TRBV6-5	TRBJ2-3
CAISVQQGATGELFF	TGTGCCATCAGTGTCCAGCAGGGAGCCACCGGGGAGCTGTTTTTT	-	-	TRBV10-3	TRBJ2-2
CSARASSHKIYNEQFF	TGCAGTGCTAGAGCTAGCTCCCATAAGATCTACAATGAGCAGTTCTTC	many	-	TRBV20-1	TRBJ2-1
CASSPGQGKAQETQYF	TGCGCCAGCAGCCCAGGACAGGGGAAGGCGCAAGAGACCCAGTACTTC	few	TRBD1	TRBV5-1	TRBJ2-5
CASSYNPQGIAEAFF	TGTGCCAGCAGTTACAACCCCCAGGGAATCGCTGAAGCTTTCTTT	few	-	TRBV6-5	TRBJ1-1
CASSLTGVPFQPQHF	TGCGCCAGCAGCTTGACAGGGGTTCCCTTTCAGCCCCAGCATTTT	few	TRBD1	TRBV5-1	TRBJ1-5
CASSLRADTEAFF	TGCGCCAGCAGCTTGCGGGCGGACACTGAAGCTTTCTTT	many	-	TRBV5-1	TRBJ1-1
CSVVLAGASSSNQPQHF	TGCAGCGTTGTCCTGGCAGGGGCCTCTTCTAGCAATCAGCCCCAGCATTTT	many	-	TRBV29-1	TRBJ1-5
CASSQVTAYNSPLHF	TGTGCCAGCAGCCAAGTAACCGCGTATAATTCACCCCTCCACTTT	once	-	TRBV14	TRBJ1-6
CASSFELHSTYEQYF	TGTGCCAGCAGCTTCGAACTACACTCTACCTACGAGCAGTACTTC	few	-	TRBV7-9	TRBJ2-7
CASTGQSTSYEQYF	TGTGCCAGCACCGGACAGTCTACCTCCTACGAGCAGTACTTC	-	-	TRBV6-2/TRBV6-3	TRBJ2-7
CASSHPPGTRTFF	TGCGCCAGCAGTCACCCGCCCGGGACTAGAACCTTCTTC	-	TRBD2	TRBV23-1	TRBJ2-1
CASSKDSREQFF	TGTGCCAGCAGCAAGGACTCTCGTGAGCAGTTCTTC	few	-	TRBV13	TRBJ2-1
CASSLSSRPEDTQYF	TGTGCCAGCAGTTTATCTAGTCGTCCCGAGGATACGCAGTATTTT	many	-	TRBV12-3/TRBV12-4	TRBJ2-3
CASSPLKGPLQYF	TGTGCCAGCTCACCATTGAAAGGGCCGCTCCAGTACTTC	few	-	TRBV18	TRBJ2-4
CASSEGLADTQYF	TGCGCCAGCAGTGAGGGACTAGCAGATACGCAGTATTTT	many	TRBD2	TRBV10-2	TRBJ2-3
CASSVTGTSGTEAFF	TGCGCCAGCAGCGTCACCGGGACGAGTGGCACTGAAGCTTTCTTT	few	-	TRBV5-1	TRBJ1-1
CASSLSLTSFALGRTDTQYF	TGTGCCAGCAGTTTAAGCCTCACTAGTTTCGCGCTCGGTCGCACAGATACGCAGTATTTT	few	-	TRBV6-1	TRBJ2-3
CASSLTPGQGQEQYF	TGTGCCAGCAGCCTGACTCCGGGACAGGGTCAGGAGCAGTACTTC	-	TRBD1	TRBV11-2	TRBJ2-7
CASSEGRRTSGSQSSTDTQYF	TGCGCCAGCAGTGAGGGACGACGAACTAGCGGGAGCCAGTCTAGCACAGATACGCAGTATTTT	-	TRBD2	TRBV10-1	TRBJ2-3
CASSTTLRGTDTQYF	TGTGCCAGTAGTACCACACTGAGAGGCACAGATACGCAGTATTTT	-	-	TRBV19	TRBJ2-3
CASSLRGAWDNEQFF	TGTGCCAGCAGTTTGAGGGGGGCCTGGGACAATGAGCAGTTCTTC	few	-	TRBV12-3/TRBV12-4	TRBJ2-1
CSALRSRGRTDTQYF	TGCAGTGCTCTCCGTTCGCGGGGCCGCACAGATACGCAGTATTTT	few	-	TRBV20-1	TRBJ2-3
CASSLTSGMSEQFF	TGCGCCAGCAGCTTGACTAGCGGGATGAGTGAGCAGTTCTTC	-	TRBD2	TRBV5-1	TRBJ2-1
CASSQAYRDTSYEQYF	TGCGCCAGCAGCCAAGCCTACAGGGACACCTCCTACGAGCAGTACTTC	few	-	TRBV4-3	TRBJ2-7
CASSSQISRHNNEQFF	TGTGCCAGCAGCTCCCAAATCTCTAGGCACAACAATGAGCAGTTCTTC	few	-	TRBV11-2	TRBJ2-1
CASTRIGQGAYEQYF	TGTGCCAGCACCCGGATCGGACAGGGGGCCTACGAGCAGTACTTC	few	TRBD1	TRBV6-1	TRBJ2-7
CASGLEGIGGYEQYF	TGTGCCAGCGGCTTGGAGGGGATCGGGGGCTACGAGCAGTACTTC	-	-	TRBV5-5	TRBJ2-7
CASKLGQGQTGELFF	TGTGCCAGTAAACTTGGGCAGGGTCAAACCGGGGAGCTGTTTTTT	few	-	TRBV19	TRBJ2-2